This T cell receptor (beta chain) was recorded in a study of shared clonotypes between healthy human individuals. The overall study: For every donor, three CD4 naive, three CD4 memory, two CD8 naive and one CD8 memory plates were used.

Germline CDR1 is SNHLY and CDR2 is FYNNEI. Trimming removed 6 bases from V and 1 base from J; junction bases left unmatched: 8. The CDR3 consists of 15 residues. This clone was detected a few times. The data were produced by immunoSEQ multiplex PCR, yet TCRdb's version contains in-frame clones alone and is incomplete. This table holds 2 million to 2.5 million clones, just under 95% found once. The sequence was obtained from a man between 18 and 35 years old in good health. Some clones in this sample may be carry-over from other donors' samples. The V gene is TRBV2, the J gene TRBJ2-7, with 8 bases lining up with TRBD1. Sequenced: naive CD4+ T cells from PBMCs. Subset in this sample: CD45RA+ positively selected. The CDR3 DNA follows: TGTGCCAGCAGACAATCCGGGACAGGTTCCTACGAGCAGTACTTC. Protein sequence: CASRQSGTGSYEQYF. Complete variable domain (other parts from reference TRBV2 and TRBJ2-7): EPEVTQTPSHQVTQMGQEVILRCVPISNHLYFYWYRQILGQKVEFLVSFYNNEISEKSEIFDDQFSVERPDGSNFTLKIRSTKLEDSAMYFCASRQSGTGSYEQYFGPGTRLTVT.